Presented here are 18 T cell receptor beta chains from one specimen sequenced in a study of T cells in localized non-small cell lung cancer. Produced via immunoSEQ multiplex PCR; TCRdb's table is partial and in-frame only. Of 35,000 to 45,000 clones listed, approximately 80% are singletons. The material was peripheral blood mononuclear cells, obtained before any cancer treatment. The origin of the receptors is a male donor at least 60 years old with stage II lung adenocarcinoma.

CDR3 loop: CASSRGRDEQFF. Written as DNA, the CDR3 is TGTGCCAGTAGTAGAGGCAGAGATGAGCAGTTCTTC. The J gene is TRBJ2-1, the V gene TRBV19; D remains ambiguous. CDR1 is LNHDA, CDR2 SQIVND, per germline (reference sequence). Trimming cost V 4 bases and J 8 bases, with 9 bases left between them. This CDR3 has 12 amino acids. The full variable domain, completed using reference TRBV19 and TRBJ2-1, is DGGITQSPKYLFRKEGQNVTLSCEQNLNHDAMYWYRQDPGQGLRLIYYSQIVNDFQKGDIAEGYSVSREKKESFPLTVTSAQKNPTAFYLCASSRGRDEQFFGPGTRLTVL.

V is TRBV5-1 and J is TRBJ2-7; 11 nucleotides agree with TRBD1. The CDR3 length is 14 residues. Germline CDR1 and CDR2: SGHRS and YFSETQ. The V segment lost 1 base and the J segment 5 bases; nucleotides outside the gene matches: 2. CDR3 in amino acids: CASSLRTGGHEQYF. CDR3 in DNA: TGCGCCAGCAGCTTGAGGACAGGGGGCCACGAGCAGTACTTC.

The V and J genes are TRBV28 and TRBJ1-1; D is possibly TRBD1 (5 bases). CDR3 length equals 15 residues. Trimming took 5 bases from V and 1 from J, leaving 14 bases between them. Germline V gene lookup returns CDR1 MDHEN and CDR2 SYDVKM. CDR3 loop: CASSLQGVQNTEAFF. The CDR3 DNA sequence: TGTGCCAGCAGTCTGCAAGGGGTTCAGAACACTGAAGCTTTCTTT.

The chain joins TRBV6-1 to TRBJ1-4; no firm D call. Germline V gives CDR1 MNHNS, CDR2 SASEGT. The ends were cut back, 3 bases at V and 5 bases at J, with 7 bases in the middle. The length of the CDR3 is 13 residues. The CDR3 reads CASSEAENEKLFF. The CDR3 coding sequence is TGTGCCAGCAGTGAGGCCGAGAATGAAAAACTGTTTTTT.

Details on this clone: Other DNA sequences from this sample encode an identical CDR3 as well. The J gene is TRBJ1-2, the V gene TRBV18, with a possible D match to TRBD1 (5 bases). The V gene lost 3 bases and the J gene lost 0 bases, with 8 bases spanning the gap. CDR3 size: 14 residues. CDR1 is KGHSH and CDR2 is LQKENI in the germline V gene. The CDR3 spells CASSPTASNYGYTF. CDR3 nucleotides: TGTGCCAGCTCACCGACAGCCTCTAACTATGGCTACACCTTC.

The genes are TRBV7-9 and TRBJ2-1, with 12 nucleotides matching TRBD1. The CDR3 is made up of 16 amino acids. J was trimmed by 5 bases and V by 5 bases; bases with no gene match: 7. The germline gives CDR1 SEHNR, CDR2 FQNEAQ (reference sequence). DNA of the CDR3: TGTGCCAGCAGCCAGGTGGGACAGGGGGCCCACAATGAGCAGTTCTTC. This gives the protein CASSQVGQGAHNEQFF.

Worth noting for this clone: At one of its ends the junction is not consistent with the germline gene, which may arise from a read error. The J gene is TRBJ1-1, the V gene TRBV27; D is unclear. The CDR3 consists of 11 residues. Germline V gives CDR1 MNHEY, CDR2 SMNVEV (reference sequence). The CDR3 spells CAGRTNTEAFF. CDR3 in DNA: TGTGCCGGCAGAACTAACACTGAAGCTTTCTTT.

J is TRBJ1-3 and V is TRBV10-3; no reliable D call. The CDR3 spans 14 residues. Per the germline V gene, CDR1 is ENHRY and CDR2 is SYGVKD. The ends were cut back, 2 bases at V and 4 bases at J, with 9 bases in the middle. DNA of the CDR3: TGTGCCATCAGTGAGAGTGGCGGAGGAAACACCATATATTTT. Its protein is CAISESGGGNTIYF.

The CDR3 DNA sequence: TGTGCCAGCAGCTTACAGGGGGTGGGCGAGCAGTACTTC. Translating gives CASSLQGVGEQYF. This chain connects TRBV6-1 to TRBJ2-7; the match to TRBD1 covers 8 bases. This CDR3 region has 13 residues. The germline gives CDR1 MNHNS, CDR2 SASEGT. Germline trimming cut 6 bases from V and 6 bases from J; bases unmatched to any gene: 7.

The rearrangement links TRBV19 to TRBJ1-2; D perhaps matches TRBD1 (6 bases). The V gene's germline CDR1 is LNHDA and CDR2 SQIVND (reference sequence). Trimming shortened V by 5 bases and J by 4 bases, and 29 bases separated the two germline ends. This CDR3 has 19 amino acids. The CDR3, as DNA: TGTGCCAGTAGTCCCAAGGGTAAAGAAGGGGGGACGCCTCGCTATGGCTACACCTTC. This encodes CASSPKGKEGGTPRYGYTF.

V usage is TRBV7-9 and J usage is TRBJ2-3; maybe TRBD1 (5 bases). V lost 2 bases to trimming and J lost 11 bases, with 14 bases between them. Germline V lookup: CDR1 SEHNR, CDR2 FQNEAQ (reference sequence). The CDR3 covers 13 residues. This CDR3 reads CASSLSITTEQYF. CDR3 in DNA: TGTGCCAGCAGCTTATCTATTACGACAGAGCAGTATTTT. Based on the CDR3 plus reference TRBV7-9 and TRBJ2-3, the full variable domain is DTGVSQNPRHKITKRGQNVTFRCDPISEHNRLYWYRQTLGQGPEFLTYFQNEAQLEKSRLLSDRFSAERPKGSFSTLEIQRTEQGDSAMYLCASSLSITTEQYFGPGTRLTVL.

The V call is TRBV6-1, the J call TRBJ2-7; 8 bases line up with TRBD1. This CDR3 has 12 residues. CDR1 and CDR2 (germline): MNHNS, SASEGT. V dropped 6 bases and J dropped 9; count of bases not matched to a gene: 7. CDR3 sequence reads: CASSPTGDGQYF. CDR3 DNA sequence: TGTGCCAGCAGCCCGACAGGGGATGGGCAGTACTTC.

This sequence joins TRBV2 and TRBJ2-6; D possibly corresponds to TRBD1 (5 bases). The V end was cut by 6 bases, the J end by 0 bases, with 18 bases between. The CDR3 is 18 amino acids. Looked up from germline, CDR1 is SNHLY and CDR2 is FYNNEI. The CDR3 region has the DNA TGTGCCAGCAGACTCCTTGACAGAGGAACCTCTGGGGCCAACGTCCTGACTTTC. As protein: CASRLLDRGTSGANVLTF.

V is TRBV7-2 and J is TRBJ2-1; no clear D. There are 17 residues in the CDR3. The germline gives CDR1 SGHTA, CDR2 FQGNSA. Trimming cost V 5 bases and J 2 bases, with 19 bases left between them. CDR3 nucleotides: TGTGCCAGCAGCCTACTCCCAGGTGGTGGGGCCTACAATGAGCAGTTCTTC. Translation gives CASSLLPGGGAYNEQFF.

This chain joins TRBV11-2 and TRBJ2-7; tentatively, D is TRBD1 (5 bases). Germline loops: CDR1 SGHAT, CDR2 FQNNGV. The CDR3 runs to 14 residues. V was clipped by 2 bases and J by 6 bases, with 14 bases between them. The CDR3 sequence: CASSLLAGRGEQYF. The CDR3 nucleotides read TGTGCCAGCAGCTTATTGGCAGGGCGAGGCGAGCAGTACTTC.

The chain has TRBV19 and TRBJ2-3, with D perhaps TRBD2 (5 bases). V lost 1 base and J 3 bases, leaving 8 bases between the germline ends. Germline V gene data show CDR1 as LNHDA and CDR2 as SQIVND (reference sequence). The CDR3 has 14 amino acids. The CDR3 DNA is TGTGCCAGTAGTATAGGAGGGCAGACAGATACGCAGTATTTT. The encoded protein is CASSIGGQTDTQYF.

The V call is TRBV5-1, the J call TRBJ2-1, with a tentative D call TRBD2 (5 bases). From germline, CDR1 is SGHRS and CDR2 YFSETQ. The ends were cut back, 5 bases at V and 0 bases at J, with 12 bases in the middle. There are 15 residues in the CDR3. The CDR3 coding sequence is TGCGCCAGCAGAGCCCCGGGGAGCTCCTACAATGAGCAGTTCTTC. Translating gives CASRAPGSSYNEQFF.

V gene TRBV5-8 combines with J gene TRBJ2-5, with 9 bases matching TRBD1. Near its end, the DNA agrees better with TRBJ2-7, so the J call may be wrong. The germline V gene encodes CDR1 SGHTS and CDR2 YDEGEE. This CDR3 is built from 15 residues. The CDR3 reads CASSLRGTGIDEQYF. CDR3 coding DNA: TGTGCCAGCAGCTTGCGAGGGACAGGGATTGACGAGCAGTACTTC.